A selection of T cell receptor beta chains follows, all from one sample in a study of blood T cell repertoires in COVID-19. Profiling relied on immunoSEQ multiplex PCR, and the TCRdb table lists in-frame clones only, not all of them. The sample carries about 150,000 clones, roughly four fifths recorded once. The sample was peripheral blood. These receptors originate from an elderly woman with acute or convalescent COVID-19. Both conserved end residues are part of each CDR3. Each record gives: V gene, J gene, clone size, D gene, CDR3 protein, CDR3 DNA. D genes are given only for firm matches. Clone size is given for some rows only: seen once, a few or many times, or a class if the clone is expanded.

V: TRBV20-1
J: TRBJ2-7
size: -
D: -
CDR3: CSAAGDHEQYF
DNA: TGCAGTGCAGCAGGGGACCACGAGCAGTACTTC

V: TRBV6-5
J: TRBJ2-2
size: -
D: TRBD2
CDR3: CASKGSGRETGELFF
DNA: TGTGCCAGCAAGGGTAGCGGGAGAGAAACCGGGGAGCTGTTTTTT

V: TRBV10-3
J: TRBJ1-2
size: -
D: -
CDR3: CAISAPPDRSNYGYTF
DNA: TGTGCCATCAGTGCCCCCCCGGACAGATCTAACTATGGCTACACCTTC

V: TRBV4-1
J: TRBJ1-5
size: -
D: -
CDR3: CASSQDRQGYQPQHF
DNA: TGCGCCAGCAGCCAAGATCGGCAGGGCTATCAGCCCCAGCATTTT

V: TRBV4-1
J: TRBJ2-5
size: -
D: TRBD1
CDR3: CASSPGQGSVTQYF
DNA: TGCGCCAGCAGCCCGGGACAGGGTTCGGTGACCCAGTACTTC

V: TRBV30
J: TRBJ1-1
size: -
D: -
CDR3: CAWRTGSLFF
DNA: TGTGCCTGGAGGACAGGCAGCCTTTTCTTT

V: TRBV30
J: TRBJ2-7
size: -
D: -
CDR3: CAWSVGGQGVGYEQYF
DNA: TGTGCCTGGAGTGTGGGGGGGCAGGGAGTCGGCTACGAGCAGTACTTC

V: TRBV12-3/TRBV12-4
J: TRBJ1-6
size: few
D: -
CDR3: CASQRRYNSPLHF
DNA: TGTGCCAGCCAACGGAGGTATAATTCACCCCTCCACTTT

V: TRBV4-1
J: TRBJ2-7
size: -
D: TRBD2
CDR3: CASSQDWASGEISYEQYF
DNA: TGCGCCAGCAGCCAAGATTGGGCTAGCGGGGAAATCTCCTACGAGCAGTACTTC

V: TRBV29-1
J: TRBJ2-3
size: -
D: -
CDR3: CSVETGPEGTDTQYF
DNA: TGCAGCGTTGAGACTGGGCCGGAGGGCACAGATACGCAGTATTTT

V: TRBV3-1/TRBV3-2
J: TRBJ2-1
size: -
D: -
CDR3: CASSQDPGGLNEQFF
DNA: TGTGCCAGCAGCCAAGATCCCGGGGGACTCAATGAGCAGTTCTTC

V: TRBV18
J: TRBJ1-1
size: once
D: TRBD1
CDR3: CASSPRGLGQENTEAFF
DNA: TGTGCCAGCTCACCTCGGGGTCTCGGACAGGAGAACACTGAAGCTTTCTTT

V: TRBV6-2/TRBV6-3
J: TRBJ2-7
size: -
D: -
CDR3: CASSYSYPYSSYEQYF
DNA: TGTGCCAGCAGTTACTCCTACCCTTACAGCTCCTACGAGCAGTACTTC

V: TRBV6-6
J: TRBJ1-2
size: -
D: -
CDR3: CASSLGDGGSSYGYTF
DNA: TGTGCCAGCAGCTTAGGGGATGGGGGCAGCAGCTATGGCTACACCTTC

V: TRBV19
J: TRBJ1-5
size: -
D: -
CDR3: CASSAYPVRGGNQPQHF
DNA: TGTGCCAGTAGTGCCTATCCCGTCAGGGGAGGCAATCAGCCCCAGCATTTT

V: TRBV10-3
J: TRBJ2-1
size: -
D: TRBD1
CDR3: CAISEEGQGDREQFF
DNA: TGTGCCATCAGTGAGGAGGGACAGGGCGATCGTGAGCAGTTCTTC

V: TRBV18
J: TRBJ2-1
size: -
D: TRBD2
CDR3: CASSPSGRDEQFF
DNA: TGTGCCAGCTCACCAAGCGGGAGAGATGAGCAGTTCTTC

V: TRBV9
J: TRBJ1-1
size: -
D: -
CDR3: CASSGTTQGGEAFF
DNA: TGTGCCAGCAGCGGAACAACACAGGGTGGTGAAGCTTTCTTT

V: TRBV18
J: TRBJ2-7
size: -
D: -
CDR3: CASSPPVTGRPYEQYF
DNA: TGTGCCAGCTCACCACCGGTCACTGGGAGACCCTACGAGCAGTACTTC

V: TRBV7-2
J: TRBJ2-5
size: -
D: -
CDR3: CASSFTSQGYQETQYF
DNA: TGTGCCAGCAGCTTCACAAGCCAGGGATACCAAGAGACCCAGTACTTC

V: TRBV5-1
J: TRBJ2-2
size: -
D: TRBD1
CDR3: CASSLATGGTTGELFF
DNA: TGCGCCAGCAGCTTGGCTACAGGGGGAACGACCGGGGAGCTGTTTTTT

V: TRBV19
J: TRBJ1-5
size: few
D: -
CDR3: CAKLRNRPQHF
DNA: TGTGCCAAACTACGCAATCGGCCCCAGCATTTT

V: TRBV7-3
J: TRBJ2-7
size: -
D: -
CDR3: CASSSRRMDGTYEQYF
DNA: TGTGCCAGCAGCTCCCGACGGATGGACGGGACCTACGAGCAGTACTTC

V: TRBV6-1
J: TRBJ2-1
size: -
D: -
CDR3: CASSEAGGPRYEQFF
DNA: TGTGCCAGCAGTGAAGCGGGGGGGCCTAGATATGAGCAGTTCTTC

V: TRBV19
J: TRBJ1-5
size: -
D: -
CDR3: CASSTQGNQPQHF
DNA: TGTGCCAGTAGTACCCAGGGGAATCAGCCCCAGCATTTT

V: TRBV9
J: TRBJ2-3
size: once
D: -
CDR3: CASSVEALPSHDTDTQYF
DNA: TGTGCCAGCAGCGTAGAGGCACTACCCTCTCACGACACAGATACGCAGTATTTT

V: TRBV6-5
J: TRBJ2-5
size: -
D: -
CDR3: CASSLAGWETQYF
DNA: TGTGCCAGCAGCCTAGCCGGGTGGGAGACCCAGTACTTC

V: TRBV5-8
J: TRBJ2-5
size: -
D: TRBD2
CDR3: CASSLLAGGPKETQYF
DNA: TGTGCCAGCAGCTTACTAGCGGGAGGGCCGAAGGAGACCCAGTACTTC

V: TRBV15
J: TRBJ1-5
size: -
D: -
CDR3: CATSRDLLGRGSNQPQHF
DNA: TGTGCCACCAGCAGAGATCTTTTAGGCAGGGGTAGCAATCAGCCCCAGCATTTT

V: TRBV6-5
J: TRBJ2-7
size: few
D: TRBD1
CDR3: CASRDRAEQSYEQYF
DNA: TGTGCCAGCCGAGACAGGGCAGAACAGAGCTACGAGCAGTACTTC

V: TRBV10-3
J: TRBJ1-1
size: -
D: TRBD1
CDR3: CAIAPTGVNTEAFF
DNA: TGTGCCATTGCCCCGACAGGGGTAAACACTGAAGCTTTCTTT

V: TRBV3-1/TRBV3-2
J: TRBJ2-5
size: -
D: -
CDR3: CASSHGGNEETQYF
DNA: TGTGCCAGCAGCCATGGAGGGAATGAAGAGACCCAGTACTTC

V: TRBV2
J: TRBJ2-7
size: -
D: TRBD1
CDR3: CASRQGYEQYF
DNA: TGTGCCAGCAGACAGGGGTACGAGCAGTACTTC

V: TRBV5-6
J: TRBJ2-4
size: -
D: TRBD1
CDR3: CASSQKLTGGEDIQYF
DNA: TGTGCCAGCAGCCAGAAATTAACAGGGGGCGAGGACATTCAGTACTTC

V: TRBV11-2
J: TRBJ1-1
size: -
D: -
CDR3: CASSLDQVGGPEAFF
DNA: TGTGCCAGCAGCTTAGATCAAGTGGGGGGGCCTGAAGCTTTCTTT

V: TRBV20-1
J: TRBJ1-5
size: -
D: -
CDR3: CSASRSWEGLTASNQPQHF
DNA: TGCAGTGCTAGTCGTTCTTGGGAGGGTTTGACCGCTAGCAATCAGCCCCAGCATTTT

V: TRBV6-5
J: TRBJ1-1
size: -
D: -
CDR3: CASSSLTQNTEAFF
DNA: TGTGCCAGCAGTTCCCTAACCCAGAACACTGAAGCTTTCTTT